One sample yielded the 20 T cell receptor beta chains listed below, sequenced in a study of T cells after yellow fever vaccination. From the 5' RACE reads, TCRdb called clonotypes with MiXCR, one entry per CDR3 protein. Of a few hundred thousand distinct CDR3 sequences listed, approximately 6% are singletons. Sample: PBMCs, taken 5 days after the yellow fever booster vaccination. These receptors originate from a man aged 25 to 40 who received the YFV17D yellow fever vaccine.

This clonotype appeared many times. The CDR3 sequence is CASSKTGSSNIQYF. The CDR3 bases are TGTGCCAGCAGTAAGACAGGGAGTTCAAACATTCAGTACTTC. The chain links TRBV6-2 or TRBV6-3 to TRBJ2-4, with 7 nucleotides matching TRBD1. Germline CDR1 MNHEY, CDR2 SVGEGT. The ends lost 5 bases at V and 6 bases at J; junction bases unmatched: 7. This CDR3 spans 14 amino acids.

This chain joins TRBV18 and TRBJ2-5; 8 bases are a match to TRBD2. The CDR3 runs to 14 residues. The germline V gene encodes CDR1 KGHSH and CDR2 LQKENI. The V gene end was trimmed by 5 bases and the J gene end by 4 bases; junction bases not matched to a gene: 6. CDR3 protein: CASSSSSGTETQYF. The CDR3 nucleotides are TGTGCCAGCTCAAGCAGTAGCGGGACAGAGACCCAGTACTTC. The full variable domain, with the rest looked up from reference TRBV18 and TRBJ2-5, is NAGVMQNPRHLVRRRGQEARLRCSPMKGHSHVYWYRQLPEEGLKFMVYLQKENIIDESGMPKERFSAEFPKEGPSILRIQQVVRGDSAAYFCASSSSSGTETQYFGPGTRLLVL.

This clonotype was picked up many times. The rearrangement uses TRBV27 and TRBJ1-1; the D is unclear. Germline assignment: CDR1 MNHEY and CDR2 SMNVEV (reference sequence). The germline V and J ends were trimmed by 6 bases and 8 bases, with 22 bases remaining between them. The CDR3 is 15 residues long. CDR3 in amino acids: CASRSERHVLGEAFF. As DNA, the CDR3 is TGTGCCAGCAGGTCTGAACGTCATGTGTTGGGCGAAGCTTTCTTT.

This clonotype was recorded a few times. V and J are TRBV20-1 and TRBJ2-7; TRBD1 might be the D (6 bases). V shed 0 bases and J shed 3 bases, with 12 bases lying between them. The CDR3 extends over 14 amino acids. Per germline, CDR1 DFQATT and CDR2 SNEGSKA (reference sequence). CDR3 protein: CSARDQEGGYEQYF. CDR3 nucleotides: TGCAGTGCTAGAGATCAAGAAGGGGGCTACGAGCAGTACTTC.

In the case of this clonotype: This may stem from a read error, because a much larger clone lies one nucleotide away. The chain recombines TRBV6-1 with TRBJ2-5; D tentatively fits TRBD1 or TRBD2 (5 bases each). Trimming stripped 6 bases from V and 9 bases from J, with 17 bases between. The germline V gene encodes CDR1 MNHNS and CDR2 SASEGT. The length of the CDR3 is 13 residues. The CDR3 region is CASRSDTSRAQYF. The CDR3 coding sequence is TGTGCCAGCAGATCGGACACCTCGCGGGCCCAGTACTTC.

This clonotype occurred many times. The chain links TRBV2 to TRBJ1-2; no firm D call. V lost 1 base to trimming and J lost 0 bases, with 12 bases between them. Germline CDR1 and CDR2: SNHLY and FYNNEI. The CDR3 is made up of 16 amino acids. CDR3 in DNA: TGTGCCAGCAGTGAAGGGTCGGCTACCGCTAACTATGGCTACACCTTC. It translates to CASSEGSATANYGYTF.

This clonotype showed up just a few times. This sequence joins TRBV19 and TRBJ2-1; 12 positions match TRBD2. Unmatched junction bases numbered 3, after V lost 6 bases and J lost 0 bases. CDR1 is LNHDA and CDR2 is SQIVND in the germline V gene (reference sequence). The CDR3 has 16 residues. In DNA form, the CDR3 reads TGTGCCAGTAGAAGGACTAGCGGGACCTCCTACAATGAGCAGTTCTTC. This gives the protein CASRRTSGTSYNEQFF.

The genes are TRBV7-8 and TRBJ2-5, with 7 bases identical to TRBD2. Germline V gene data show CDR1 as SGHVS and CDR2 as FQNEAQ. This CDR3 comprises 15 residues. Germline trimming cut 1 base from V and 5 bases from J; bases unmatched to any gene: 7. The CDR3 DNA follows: TGTGCCAGCAGCTTAGGGGGAGGGACGTATGAGACCCAGTACTTC. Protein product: CASSLGGGTYETQYF.

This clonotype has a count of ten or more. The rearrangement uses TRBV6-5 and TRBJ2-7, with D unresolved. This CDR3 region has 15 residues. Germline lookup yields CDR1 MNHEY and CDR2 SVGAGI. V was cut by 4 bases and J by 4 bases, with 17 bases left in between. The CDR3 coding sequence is TGTGCCAGCAGTTTATTAGCCACCACAGCGTACGAGCAGTACTTC. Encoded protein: CASSLLATTAYEQYF.

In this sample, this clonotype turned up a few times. This CDR3 is CASSPPGLREGTDTQYF. The CDR3, as DNA: TGTGCCAGCAGCCCACCGGGGTTGCGGGAGGGGACAGATACGCAGTATTTT. The V and J genes are TRBV9 and TRBJ2-3, with 9 nucleotides matching TRBD2. The CDR3 runs 17 residues. V shed 4 bases, J shed 3 bases, and the junction held 12 bases outside the gene matches. Germline V gives CDR1 SGDLS, CDR2 YYNGEE.

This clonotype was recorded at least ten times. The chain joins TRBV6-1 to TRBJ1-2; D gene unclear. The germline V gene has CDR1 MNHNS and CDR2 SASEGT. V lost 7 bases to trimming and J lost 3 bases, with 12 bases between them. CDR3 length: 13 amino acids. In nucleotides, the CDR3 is TGTGCCAGCACCGAGAAACGGGACTATGGCTACACCTTC. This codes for CASTEKRDYGYTF.

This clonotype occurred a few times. This CDR3 is CASSQDPSGTGEAGELFF. CDR3 in DNA: TGTGCCAGCAGCCAGGACCCCTCCGGGACAGGCGAAGCCGGGGAGCTGTTTTTT. The rearrangement joins TRBV14 to TRBJ2-2, with TRBD1 identical over 8 bases. V shed 3 bases and J 6 bases; nucleotides not matched to a gene: 15. The length of the CDR3 is 18 residues. The V gene's germline CDR1 is SGHDN and CDR2 FVKESK.

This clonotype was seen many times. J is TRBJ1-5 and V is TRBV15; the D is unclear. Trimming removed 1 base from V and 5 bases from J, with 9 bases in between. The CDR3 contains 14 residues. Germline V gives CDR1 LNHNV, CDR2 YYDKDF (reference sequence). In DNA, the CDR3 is TGTGCCACCAGCAGAGCCCGCAGCCATCAGCCCCAGCATTTT. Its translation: CATSRARSHQPQHF.

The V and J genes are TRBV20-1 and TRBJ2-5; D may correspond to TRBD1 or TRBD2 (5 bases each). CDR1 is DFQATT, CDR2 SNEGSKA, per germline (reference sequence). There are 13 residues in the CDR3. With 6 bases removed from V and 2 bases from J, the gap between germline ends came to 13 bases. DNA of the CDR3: TGCAGTGCCCGAGCAGAGGGGCAAGAGACCCAGTACTTC. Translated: CSARAEGQETQYF.

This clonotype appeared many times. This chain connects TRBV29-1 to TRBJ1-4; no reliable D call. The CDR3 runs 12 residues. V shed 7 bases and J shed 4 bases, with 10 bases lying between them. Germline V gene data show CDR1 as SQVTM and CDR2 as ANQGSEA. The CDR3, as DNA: TGCAGCGCACAGCCTAATAATGAAAAACTGTTTTTT. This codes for CSAQPNNEKLFF.

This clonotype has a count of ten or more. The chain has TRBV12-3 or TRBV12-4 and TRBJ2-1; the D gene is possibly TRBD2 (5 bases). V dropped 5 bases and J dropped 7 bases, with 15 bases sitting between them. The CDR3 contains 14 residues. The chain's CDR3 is CASSPRTSGNEQFF. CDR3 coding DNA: TGTGCCAGCAGTCCTAGGACTTCCGGGAATGAGCAGTTCTTC.

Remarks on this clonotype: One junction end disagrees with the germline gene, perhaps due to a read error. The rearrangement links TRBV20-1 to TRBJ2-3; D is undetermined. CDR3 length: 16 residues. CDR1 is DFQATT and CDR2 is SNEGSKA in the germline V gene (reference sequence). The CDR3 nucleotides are TGCTGTGCTAGAGATCATATCAGAGCTTACACAGATACGCAGTATTTT. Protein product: CCARDHIRAYTDTQYF.

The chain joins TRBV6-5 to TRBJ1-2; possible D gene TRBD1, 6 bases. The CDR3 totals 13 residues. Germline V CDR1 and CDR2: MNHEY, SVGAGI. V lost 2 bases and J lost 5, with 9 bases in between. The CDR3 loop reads CASSYADRYGYTF. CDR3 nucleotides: TGTGCCAGCAGTTACGCGGACAGATATGGCTACACCTTC.

The DNA of the CDR3 is TGTGCCAGCTCACTGCTGACTAGCGGGAGTCTCGACGAGCAGTACTTC. As protein: CASSLLTSGSLDEQYF. The chain employs TRBV18 and TRBJ2-7, with TRBD2 matching over 12 bases. Germline V lookup: CDR1 KGHSH, CDR2 LQKENI. The CDR3 has 16 amino acids. With V trimmed by 4 bases and J by 5 bases, 9 bases remained unmatched. Full variable domain (outside the CDR3, taken from reference TRBV18 and TRBJ2-7): NAGVMQNPRHLVRRRGQEARLRCSPMKGHSHVYWYRQLPEEGLKFMVYLQKENIIDESGMPKERFSAEFPKEGPSILRIQQVVRGDSAAYFCASSLLTSGSLDEQYFGPGTRLTVT.

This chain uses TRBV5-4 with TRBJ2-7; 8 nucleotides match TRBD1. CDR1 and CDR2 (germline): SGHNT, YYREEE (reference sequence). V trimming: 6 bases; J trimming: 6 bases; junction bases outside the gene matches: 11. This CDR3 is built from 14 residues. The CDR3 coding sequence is TGTGCCAGCATCTCGCCTCAGGGGGCGCGCGAGCAGTACTTC. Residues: CASISPQGAREQYF.